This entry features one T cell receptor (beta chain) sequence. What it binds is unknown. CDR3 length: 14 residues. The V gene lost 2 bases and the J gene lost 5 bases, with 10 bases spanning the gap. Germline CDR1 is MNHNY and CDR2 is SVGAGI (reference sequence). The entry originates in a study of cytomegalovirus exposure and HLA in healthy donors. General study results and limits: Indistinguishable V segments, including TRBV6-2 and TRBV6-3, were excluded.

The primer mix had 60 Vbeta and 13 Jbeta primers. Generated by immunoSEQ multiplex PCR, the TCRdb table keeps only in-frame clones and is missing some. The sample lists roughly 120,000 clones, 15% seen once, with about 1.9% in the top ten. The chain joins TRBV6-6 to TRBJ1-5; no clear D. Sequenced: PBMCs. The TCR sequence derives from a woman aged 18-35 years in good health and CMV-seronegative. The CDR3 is CASSYGRAHQPQHF. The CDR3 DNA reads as TGTGCCAGCAGTTACGGGAGGGCCCATCAGCCCCAGCATTTT.